This entry lists 30 T cell receptor beta chains sequenced from one sample in a study of vaccination and CD4 T cells after COVID-19. Sequenced with the Oncomine TCR Beta short-read assay was DNA taken from cultured CD4+ T cells. MiXCR, run by TCRdb on the PCR reads, gives a single entry per CDR3 protein. This sample carries about 23,000 distinct CDR3 sequences, roughly 44% of them seen once, and the ten largest clones take 4.5% to 5.5%. These receptors' targets are unknown. Sample time point: late sampling 161 to 241 days after vaccination in a few convalescent patients. Noted treatment: roughly 11-day PBMC culture with coronavirus spike peptide pools or control peptides (ViraFEST assay). This specimen was CD4+ T cells from blood, cultured in vitro, taken about 7 months after SARS-CoV-2 vaccination. These receptors were taken from a human donor who had recovered from COVID-19.

The chain links TRBV6-1 to TRBJ2-5; 14 bases line up with TRBD2. The CDR3 has 17 amino acids. The V segment lost 6 bases and the J segment 2 bases; nucleotides outside the gene matches: 8. The V gene's germline CDR1 is MNHNS and CDR2 SASEGT. In nucleotides, the CDR3 is TGTGCCAGCAGATTCGGGACTAGCGGGAGCAGGCAAGAGACCCAGTACTTC. Its protein product is CASRFGTSGSRQETQYF.

This clonotype was found a few times. The rearrangement uses TRBV19 and TRBJ2-1, with TRBD2 matching over 10 bases. The CDR3 has 16 residues. The germline V gene has CDR1 LNHDA and CDR2 SQIVND (reference sequence). With V trimmed by 3 bases and J by 8 bases, 10 bases remained unmatched. CDR3 region: CASSMIQLAGHDEQFF. In DNA, the CDR3 is TGTGCCAGTAGTATGATACAACTAGCGGGACACGATGAGCAGTTCTTC.

The genes are TRBV19 and TRBJ2-6; 10 nucleotides match TRBD1. The CDR3 is 18 residues long. V lost 3 bases, J lost 1 base, and 6 bases stayed unmatched. In germline, CDR1 is LNHDA, CDR2 SQIVND (reference sequence). The CDR3 is CASSIMGQGNSGANVLTF. The CDR3 nucleotides are TGTGCCAGTAGTATTATGGGACAGGGGAATTCTGGGGCCAACGTCCTGACTTTC.

This chain joins TRBV6-1 and TRBJ2-1, with TRBD2 identical over 12 bases. Germline values: CDR1 MNHNS, CDR2 SASEGT. This CDR3 has 15 residues. The V segment lost 6 bases and the J segment 6 bases; nucleotides outside the gene matches: 6. CDR3 coding DNA: TGTGCCAGCAGCGCACTAGCGGGAGGACTCAATGAGCAGTTCTTC. This translates into CASSALAGGLNEQFF.

The J gene is TRBJ2-3, the V gene TRBV7-6, with D maybe TRBD2 (6 bases). This CDR3 region has 14 residues. V lost 1 base and J 10 bases, leaving 15 bases between the germline ends. CDR1 is SGHVS, CDR2 FNYEAQ, per germline. CDR3 protein: CASSLGPYGTPQYF. The CDR3 bases are TGTGCCAGCAGCTTAGGTCCCTATGGGACTCCGCAGTATTTT.

V usage is TRBV7-3 and J usage is TRBJ2-1, with D possibly TRBD2 on 6 matching bases. V lost 5 bases to trimming and J lost 6 bases, with 11 bases between them. Germline CDR1 SGHTA, CDR2 FQGTGA. The CDR3 is made up of 13 amino acids. The CDR3 region has the DNA TGTGCCAGCAGCACGGGACTCAGCAATGAGCAGTTCTTC. Residues: CASSTGLSNEQFF. Based on the CDR3 plus reference TRBV7-3 and TRBJ2-1, the full variable domain is GAGVSQTPSNKVTEKGKYVELRCDPISGHTALYWYRQSLGQGPEFLIYFQGTGAADDSGLPNDRFFAVRPEGSVSTLKIQRTERGDSAVYLCASSTGLSNEQFFGPGTRLTVL.

V is TRBV27 and J is TRBJ1-1, with TRBD1 as a possible D gene (5 bases). There are 13 residues in the CDR3. The germline CDR1 and CDR2 sequences are MNHEY and SMNVEV (reference sequence). V lost 3 bases and J lost 3, with 8 bases in between. DNA of the CDR3: TGTGCCAGCAGTTTCAGGGAAGACACTGAAGCTTTCTTT. This translates into CASSFREDTEAFF.

This chain uses TRBV6-1 with TRBJ2-1, with 8 positions matching TRBD1. J was trimmed by 9 bases and V by 6 bases; bases with no gene match: 13. The CDR3 consists of 15 residues. Germline CDR1 reads MNHNS; CDR2 reads SASEGT. CDR3: CASRDRQGIVGEQFF. Written as DNA, the CDR3 is TGTGCCAGCAGGGATCGACAGGGGATCGTTGGTGAGCAGTTCTTC.

The chain is built from TRBV20-1 and TRBJ2-2; tentatively, D is TRBD2 (6 bases). Looked up from germline, CDR1 is DFQATT and CDR2 is SNEGSKA (reference sequence). The CDR3 is made up of 17 amino acids. V shed 2 bases and J shed 1 base, with 17 bases lying between them. The CDR3 DNA reads TGCAGTGCTAGACCCGGAGGGGCGCAGAGGAACACCGGGGAGCTGTTTTTT. Encoded protein: CSARPGGAQRNTGELFF.

This clonotype was detected only once. The rearrangement uses TRBV11-3 and TRBJ2-7; D remains unclear. CDR3 length: 8 residues. The germline CDR1 and CDR2 sequences are SGHNT and YENEEA. CDR3 nucleotides: TGTGCTGAGTACGAGCAGTACTTC. The encoded protein is CAEYEQYF. The full variable domain, rest sourced from reference TRBV11-3 and TRBJ2-7, is EAGVVQSPRYKIIEKKQPVAFWCNPISGHNTLYWYLQNLGQGPELLIRYENEEAVDDSQLPKDRFSAERLKGVDSTLKIQPAELGDSAVYLCAEYEQYFGPGTRLTVT.

This clonotype was found a few times. The chain couples TRBV19 to TRBJ1-6; a possible D gene is TRBD1 (5 bases). The CDR3 runs 13 residues. The germline V and J ends were trimmed by 6 bases and 9 bases, with 12 bases remaining between them. The germline V gene encodes CDR1 LNHDA and CDR2 SQIVND (reference sequence). The CDR3 DNA follows: TGTGCCAGTAGGGACTTGGGGGTTTCACCCCTCCACTTT. It yields the protein CASRDLGVSPLHF.

This rearrangement joins TRBV7-2 to TRBJ1-1; TRBD1 aligns across 7 bases. The ends lost 3 bases at V and 5 bases at J; junction bases unmatched: 6. Germline V gene data show CDR1 as SGHTA and CDR2 as FQGNSA. The CDR3 spans 14 residues. Written as DNA, the CDR3 is TGTGCCAGCAGCTTTGACAGGGTGAGGACTGAAGCTTTCTTT. Encoded protein: CASSFDRVRTEAFF. Together with reference TRBV7-2 and TRBJ1-1, the CDR3 gives the full variable domain: GAGVSQSPSNKVTEKGKDVELRCDPISGHTALYWYRQSLGQGLEFLIYFQGNSAPDKSGLPSDRFSAERTGGSVSTLTIQRTQQEDSAVYLCASSFDRVRTEAFFGQGTRLTVV.

V and J are TRBV28 and TRBJ1-1; perhaps TRBD1 as D (5 bases). This CDR3 is 14 amino acids long. Trimming removed 8 bases from V and 7 bases from J, with 20 bases in between. Per germline, CDR1 MDHEN and CDR2 SYDVKM. CDR3 residues: CASQLGTALGEAFF. The CDR3 bases are TGTGCCAGCCAGCTTGGGACCGCCTTGGGTGAAGCTTTCTTT.

CDR3 loop: CASSKRVSWGSFEQYF. In DNA form, the CDR3 reads TGTGCCAGCAGTAAGAGAGTGTCCTGGGGTTCGTTCGAGCAGTACTTC. The V call is TRBV21-1, the J call TRBJ2-7; the D call in the table, TRBD1, was not verified against the DNA. TRBV21-1 is termed a pseudogene. This CDR3 comprises 16 residues.

The genes are TRBV11-3 and TRBJ2-7, with D perhaps TRBD1 or TRBD2 (6 bases each). From germline, CDR1 is SGHNT and CDR2 YENEEA. V gave up 4 bases and J gave up 7 bases, with 29 bases separating them. The CDR3 loop spans 18 amino acids. The CDR3 here is CASSCRQTVWRDILEQYF. CDR3 in DNA: TGTGCCAGCAGCTGCCGACAGACCGTATGGCGGGACATTCTAGAGCAGTACTTC.

The chain's CDR3 is CASQTSGTYEQYF. The CDR3 DNA reads as TGTGCCAGTCAGACTAGCGGGACCTACGAGCAGTACTTC. The chain has TRBV2 and TRBJ2-7; 11 bases fit TRBD2. The trim removed 9 bases at V and 2 bases at J, leaving 3 bases unmatched. The germline V gene encodes CDR1 SNHLY and CDR2 FYNNEI. The CDR3 has 13 residues. Based on the CDR3 plus reference TRBV2 and TRBJ2-7, the full variable domain is EPEVTQTPSHQVTQMGQEVILRCVPISNHLYFYWYRQILGQKVEFLVSFYNNEISEKSEIFDDQFSVERPDGSNFTLKIRSTKLEDSAMYFCASQTSGTYEQYFGPGTRLTVT.

The chain combines TRBV28 with TRBJ1-6; D gene ambiguous. This CDR3 contains 14 residues. V lost 3 bases to trimming and J lost 8 bases, with 11 bases between them. CDR1 and CDR2 from the germline V gene are MDHEN and SYDVKM. The CDR3 DNA follows: TGTGCCAGCAGTTTTTCGGGCTTTTATTCACCCCTCCACTTT. Protein product: CASSFSGFYSPLHF.

In this sample, this clonotype turned up a few times. This chain links TRBV20-1 with TRBJ1-1; no reliable D call. The CDR3 has 12 amino acids. Germline CDR1 is DFQATT and CDR2 is SNEGSKA (reference sequence). V was trimmed by 4 bases and J by 4 bases, leaving 10 bases between them. The CDR3 DNA follows: TGCAGTGCTAATTTTCAGCTCACTGAAGCTTTCTTT. Protein product: CSANFQLTEAFF.

The V call is TRBV18, the J call TRBJ2-1, with D maybe TRBD1 (5 bases). This CDR3 comprises 15 residues. From germline, CDR1 is KGHSH and CDR2 LQKENI. V was shortened by 3 bases and J by 8 bases, with 17 bases between the two germline ends. In DNA, the CDR3 is TGTGCCAGCTCACCCCCCATGAAAGGGGCCGATGAGCAGTTCTTC. This translates into CASSPPMKGADEQFF.

This clonotype has a handful of counts. The chain combines TRBV7-2 with TRBJ1-2; the D is unclear. Trimming pared 5 bases from V and 6 bases from J, leaving 10 bases between. The CDR3 is 12 residues long. Germline V gene lookup returns CDR1 SGHTA and CDR2 FQGNSA. CDR3: CASSPGVHGYTF. The CDR3 DNA is TGTGCCAGCAGCCCTGGGGTGCATGGCTACACCTTC.

V usage is TRBV20-1 and J usage is TRBJ1-3, with unresolved D. Trimming removed 6 bases from V and 4 bases from J, with 7 bases in between. Germline CDR1 and CDR2: DFQATT and SNEGSKA (reference sequence). The CDR3 has 11 amino acids. CDR3 region: CSAGRGNTIYF. CDR3 nucleotide sequence: TGCAGTGCCGGGAGGGGAAACACCATATATTTT.

The chain employs TRBV19 and TRBJ1-5, with 8 bases aligning to TRBD1. CDR3 size: 14 residues. With 8 bases clipped from V and 4 bases from J, the junction kept 7 bases outside the gene matches. CDR1 LNHDA and CDR2 SQIVND come from the germline V gene (reference sequence). CDR3 bases: TGTGCCAGTTCGGACAGGGCCAGGAATCAGCCCCAGCATTTT. Translating gives CASSDRARNQPQHF.

This sequence joins TRBV4-2 and TRBJ2-1; 9 nucleotides align to TRBD2. V was pared by 0 bases and J by 4 bases, with 10 bases of the junction left unmatched. The V gene's germline CDR1 is LGHNA and CDR2 YNFKEQ. This CDR3 contains 18 residues. DNA for the CDR3: TGTGCCAGCAGCCAAGATTTAGCGGGAGCGGCTGGATACAATGAGCAGTTCTTC. It yields the protein CASSQDLAGAAGYNEQFF.

This clonotype was observed once. The chain carries TRBV6-4 and TRBJ2-3; TRBD1 matches at 7 bases. Looked up from germline, CDR1 is MRHNA and CDR2 is SNTAGT. The CDR3 has 14 residues. V shed 0 bases and J 4 bases; nucleotides not matched to a gene: 1. This CDR3 is CASSDSGGADTQYF. The CDR3 nucleotides are TGTGCCAGCAGTGACTCAGGGGGCGCAGATACGCAGTATTTT.

Only one count was recorded for this clonotype. The chain employs TRBV7-2 and TRBJ2-7; D unclear. The CDR3 covers 15 residues. Looked up from germline, CDR1 is SGHTA and CDR2 is FQGNSA. V was trimmed by 1 base and J by 1 base, leaving 11 bases between them. In DNA form, the CDR3 reads TGTGCCAGCAGCTTAGGAATACACAAATCCTACGAGCAGTACTTC. As protein: CASSLGIHKSYEQYF.

This clonotype qualifies as medium-sized. The rearrangement joins TRBV6-5 to TRBJ2-5, with 12 bases lining up with TRBD2. V gave up 0 bases and J gave up 5 bases; unmatched junction bases: 7. The length of the CDR3 is 17 residues. The germline CDR1 and CDR2 sequences are MNHEY and SVGAGI. In DNA form, the CDR3 reads TGTGCCAGCAGTTACTCGGCTAGCGGGAGGGCTGGCGAGACCCAGTACTTC. This translates into CASSYSASGRAGETQYF.

The chain joins TRBV6-1 to TRBJ1-6; D may be TRBD1 (6 bases). Trimming stripped 5 bases from V and 4 bases from J, with 18 bases between. CDR3 length: 17 residues. Germline CDR1 and CDR2: MNHNS and SASEGT. The CDR3 here is CASSLGWDQGYNSPLHF. DNA for the CDR3: TGTGCCAGCAGTCTAGGGTGGGACCAGGGGTATAATTCACCCCTCCACTTT.

This clonotype occurred a few times. V usage is TRBV27 and J usage is TRBJ2-5; the D is unclear. Trimming removed 1 base at V and 1 base at J, with 7 bases between. The germline V gene has CDR1 MNHEY and CDR2 SMNVEV (reference sequence). The CDR3 sequence is 14 residues long. The CDR3 reads CASSLWASQETQYF. CDR3 DNA: TGTGCCAGCAGTTTATGGGCCTCCCAAGAGACCCAGTACTTC.

The chain couples TRBV29-1 to TRBJ2-1; D is undetermined. The length of the CDR3 is 12 residues. From germline, CDR1 is SQVTM and CDR2 ANQGSEA. V was shortened by 0 bases and J by 4 bases, with 4 bases between the two germline ends. CDR3 DNA: TGCAGCGTTGAAGAGCTGTACAATGAGCAGTTCTTC. It yields the protein CSVEELYNEQFF.

This clonotype has a handful of counts. The chain employs TRBV6-1 and TRBJ1-5, with D possibly being TRBD1 (6 bases). CDR3 length: 15 amino acids. Deletions cut 7 bases from V and 6 bases from J, with 19 bases between. CDR1 and CDR2 (germline): MNHNS, SASEGT. The CDR3 here is CASTSIGGRGQPQHF. The CDR3 DNA reads TGTGCCAGCACCAGCATAGGGGGGCGCGGTCAGCCCCAGCATTTT.